The rows below give T cell receptor beta chains drawn from one sample of a study of CD8 T cells in ankylosing spondylitis. MiXCR, applied by TCRdb to the 5' RACE reads, yields one record per CDR3 protein. The profile shows more than 300,000 distinct CDR3 sequences, less than 9.5% of them singletons. Material: blood, either unsorted or a sorted T cell fraction (not recorded which). These receptors came from a male donor with ankylosing spondylitis. CDR3s include the opening cysteine and the closing phenylalanine or tryptophan. D genes are given only for firm matches. Clone size is shown for a subset of rows, as once, few, many or a class of expanded clone.

clone size	D gene	V gene	J gene	CDR3 protein	CDR3 DNA
few	-	TRBV6-4	TRBJ2-2	CASSDMGTGELFF	TGTGCCAGCAGTGATATGGGGACCGGGGAGCTGTTTTTT
few	TRBD2	TRBV5-1	TRBJ2-1	CASSPGTSGSFSEQFF	TGCGCCAGCAGCCCCGGGACTAGCGGGAGTTTCAGTGAGCAGTTCTTC
-	TRBD2	TRBV9	TRBJ2-1	CASSFGTSAYEQFF	TGTGCCAGCAGCTTCGGGACTAGCGCCTATGAGCAGTTCTTC
-	-	TRBV5-1	TRBJ2-1	CASSLEQSPQFF	TGCGCCAGCAGCTTGGAACAGTCGCCTCAGTTCTTC
-	-	TRBV9	TRBJ2-2	CASSVLDSGELFF	TGTGCCAGCAGCGTTCTAGACTCCGGGGAGCTGTTTTTT
once	TRBD1	TRBV5-1	TRBJ2-5	CASSLAGTVKETQYF	TGCGCCAGCAGCTTGGCCGGGACAGTGAAAGAGACCCAGTACTTC
many	TRBD1	TRBV20-1	TRBJ1-4	CSAATGGIANEKLFF	TGCAGTGCCGCGACAGGGGGCATAGCTAATGAAAAACTGTTTTTT
-	-	TRBV28	TRBJ1-1	CASAISLGDNTEAFF	TGTGCCAGCGCCATCTCCCTGGGGGATAACACTGAAGCTTTCTTT
-	TRBD2	TRBV6-1	TRBJ2-1	CASKASGRGNEQFF	TGTGCCAGCAAGGCTAGCGGGAGAGGCAATGAGCAGTTCTTC
many	-	TRBV20-1	TRBJ2-1	CSARVVGGSYNEQFF	TGCAGTGCAAGAGTGGTGGGGGGTTCCTACAATGAGCAGTTCTTC
-	-	TRBV7-2	TRBJ1-1	CASSRAVLGGNTEAFF	TGTGCCAGCAGCCGGGCCGTGCTGGGCGGAAACACTGAAGCTTTCTTT
few	TRBD1	TRBV30	TRBJ1-5	CAWSPLDRSNQPQHF	TGTGCCTGGAGTCCACTGGACAGGAGTAATCAGCCCCAGCATTTT
few	TRBD2	TRBV4-1	TRBJ2-7	CASSQGTSGGLYEQYF	TGCGCCAGCAGCCAAGGGACTAGCGGAGGTCTCTACGAGCAGTACTTC
few	-	TRBV20-1	TRBJ2-7	CSARPLVYEQYF	TGCAGTGCTAGACCTTTAGTCTACGAGCAGTACTTC
-	-	TRBV28	TRBJ2-1	CASSFRQRNEQFF	TGTGCCAGCAGTTTCCGCCAACGAAATGAGCAGTTCTTC
-	TRBD2	TRBV5-4	TRBJ2-5	CASSLGTSGKETQYF	TGTGCCAGCAGCTTAGGGACTAGCGGGAAAGAGACCCAGTACTTC
-	-	TRBV10-3	TRBJ1-2	CAISESRPGSYTF	TGTGCCATCAGTGAGTCAAGGCCGGGTAGCTACACCTTC
-	-	TRBV12-3/TRBV12-4	TRBJ1-2	CASSLAQTNYGYTF	TGTGCCAGCAGTTTGGCACAGACTAACTATGGCTACACCTTC
-	TRBD2	TRBV7-7	TRBJ2-5	CASSLQRGPQETQYF	TGTGCTAGCAGCTTACAGCGGGGGCCACAAGAGACCCAGTACTTC
few	-	TRBV7-3	TRBJ1-2	CASSLRPGYGYTF	TGTGCCAGCAGCTTACGCCCGGGCTATGGCTACACCTTC
few	TRBD1	TRBV7-9	TRBJ2-7	CASSYALGTGAYEQYF	TGTGCCAGCAGCTACGCATTGGGGACAGGCGCCTACGAGCAGTACTTC
-	-	TRBV27	TRBJ1-5	CASSLIGEPQHF	TGTGCCAGCAGTTTAATTGGGGAGCCCCAGCATTTT
many	-	TRBV7-2	TRBJ1-3	CASSPRGLGNTIYF	TGTGCCAGCAGCCCCAGGGGCCTTGGAAACACCATATATTTT
-	-	TRBV5-1	TRBJ1-3	CASSAGQSSGNTIYF	TGCGCCAGCAGCGCCGGACAGAGCTCTGGAAACACCATATATTTT
many	-	TRBV7-9	TRBJ2-7	CASSFTTGGEQYF	TGTGCCAGCAGCTTTACAACTGGGGGGGAGCAGTACTTC
few	-	TRBV19	TRBJ2-5	CASSPRGREQTQYF	TGTGCCAGTAGCCCAAGAGGACGGGAACAGACCCAGTACTTC
few	-	TRBV10-3	TRBJ2-1	CAISESLDRQFF	TGTGCCATCAGTGAGTCCTTGGACCGACAGTTCTTC
many	-	TRBV9	TRBJ2-1	CASSPNGYNEQFF	TGTGCCAGCAGCCCAAACGGCTACAATGAGCAGTTCTTC
many	TRBD2	TRBV4-1	TRBJ2-1	CASSQDTREASINEQFF	TGCGCCAGCAGCCAAGATACGCGGGAGGCCAGTATAAATGAGCAGTTCTTC
-	TRBD1	TRBV20-1	TRBJ2-7	CSARTGGSYEQYF	TGCAGTGCTAGGACAGGGGGATCCTACGAGCAGTACTTC
-	-	TRBV7-2	TRBJ2-1	CASTQSGLGDNEQFF	TGTGCCAGCACCCAGAGCGGGCTAGGTGACAATGAGCAGTTCTTC
-	TRBD2	TRBV3-1	TRBJ2-1	CASSAGTSGIYEQFF	TGTGCCAGCAGCGCCGGGACTAGCGGGATCTATGAGCAGTTCTTC
-	TRBD2	TRBV12-3/TRBV12-4	TRBJ2-3	CASSKLAGVDTQYF	TGTGCCAGCAGTAAACTAGCGGGAGTAGATACGCAGTATTTT
-	-	TRBV29-1	TRBJ1-4	CSVVLQATTNEKLFF	TGCAGCGTTGTACTGCAGGCTACAACTAATGAAAAACTGTTTTTT
-	-	TRBV11-2	TRBJ1-1	CASTQGLSNSQAFF	TGTGCCAGCACCCAAGGACTATCTAACAGTCAAGCTTTCTTT
few	-	TRBV5-6	TRBJ1-2	CASTGRTVYGYTF	TGTGCCAGCACGGGGCGGACGGTTTATGGCTACACCTTC
-	-	TRBV27	TRBJ2-1	CATLQRNEQFF	TGTGCCACCCTTCAACGAAATGAGCAGTTCTTC
-	-	TRBV12-3/TRBV12-4	TRBJ2-1	CASSLGRDGMEQFF	TGTGCCAGCAGTTTAGGCCGGGACGGCATGGAGCAGTTCTTC
-	-	TRBV28	TRBJ2-7	CASSLIGQFGEQYF	TGTGCCAGCAGTTTAATAGGACAGTTCGGCGAGCAGTACTTC
-	TRBD2	TRBV7-2	TRBJ2-3	CASNLASGSRTDTQYF	TGTGCCAGCAACTTAGCTAGCGGGAGTAGGACAGATACGCAGTATTTT
few	-	TRBV5-6	TRBJ2-1	CASSYWRLSSYNEQFF	TGTGCCAGCAGCTATTGGCGCCTCTCAAGCTACAATGAGCAGTTCTTC
few	TRBD2	TRBV7-3	TRBJ2-3	CASSLVAGGRTSTDTQYF	TGTGCCAGCAGCTTAGTAGCGGGAGGCCGAACTAGCACAGATACGCAGTATTTT
few	-	TRBV18	TRBJ2-7	CASSPVNGPYEQYF	TGTGCCAGCTCACCAGTCAACGGACCCTACGAGCAGTACTTC
few	TRBD1	TRBV28	TRBJ1-5	CASMDRGEQPQHF	TGTGCCAGCATGGACAGGGGAGAACAGCCCCAGCATTTT
-	TRBD2	TRBV6-1	TRBJ2-4	CASSISGRVAKNIQYF	TGTGCCAGCAGTATTAGCGGGAGGGTAGCCAAAAACATTCAGTACTTC
-	-	TRBV9	TRBJ1-4	CASSVREGTNEKLFF	TGTGCCAGCAGCGTAAGGGAAGGAACTAATGAAAAACTGTTTTTT
-	-	TRBV5-1	TRBJ2-5	CASSSSDGFGETQYF	TGCGCCAGCAGCTCCTCGGACGGATTTGGAGAGACCCAGTACTTC
-	-	TRBV12-3/TRBV12-4	TRBJ1-5	CASSWTPLGPQHF	TGTGCCAGCAGTTGGACACCATTGGGGCCCCAGCATTTT
-	-	TRBV7-9	TRBJ2-5	CASSLVGSGGTQYF	TGTGCCAGCAGCTTAGTTGGGAGCGGTGGGACCCAGTACTTC
many	TRBD2	TRBV3-1	TRBJ2-7	CASSQGGGRAVYEQYF	TGTGCCAGCAGCCAAGGGGGCGGGAGGGCCGTGTACGAGCAGTACTTC
-	TRBD2	TRBV20-1	TRBJ2-3	CSATRGAREGTDTQYF	TGCAGTGCGACGCGGGGGGCGCGGGAGGGTACAGATACGCAGTATTTT
-	-	TRBV19	TRBJ2-1	CASSIDARTYNEQFF	TGTGCCAGTAGTATAGACGCGCGTACCTACAATGAGCAGTTCTTC
many	-	TRBV12-3/TRBV12-4	TRBJ1-2	CASSPDNYGYTF	TGTGCCAGCAGTCCAGACAACTATGGCTACACCTTC
many	TRBD2	TRBV12-3/TRBV12-4	TRBJ2-7	CASSFRAGDYEQYF	TGTGCCAGCAGTTTCCGAGCGGGGGACTACGAGCAGTACTTC
many	TRBD2	TRBV5-1	TRBJ2-7	CASSTRLAGPYEQYF	TGCGCCAGCAGCACCAGACTAGCGGGGCCCTACGAGCAGTACTTC
-	TRBD2	TRBV20-1	TRBJ2-7	CSATVRGGYSYEQYF	TGCAGTGCCACAGTCCGGGGGGGATACTCCTACGAGCAGTACTTC
few	-	TRBV28	TRBJ1-5	CASSPEMRGPQHF	TGTGCCAGCAGTCCCGAGATGAGGGGGCCCCAGCATTTT